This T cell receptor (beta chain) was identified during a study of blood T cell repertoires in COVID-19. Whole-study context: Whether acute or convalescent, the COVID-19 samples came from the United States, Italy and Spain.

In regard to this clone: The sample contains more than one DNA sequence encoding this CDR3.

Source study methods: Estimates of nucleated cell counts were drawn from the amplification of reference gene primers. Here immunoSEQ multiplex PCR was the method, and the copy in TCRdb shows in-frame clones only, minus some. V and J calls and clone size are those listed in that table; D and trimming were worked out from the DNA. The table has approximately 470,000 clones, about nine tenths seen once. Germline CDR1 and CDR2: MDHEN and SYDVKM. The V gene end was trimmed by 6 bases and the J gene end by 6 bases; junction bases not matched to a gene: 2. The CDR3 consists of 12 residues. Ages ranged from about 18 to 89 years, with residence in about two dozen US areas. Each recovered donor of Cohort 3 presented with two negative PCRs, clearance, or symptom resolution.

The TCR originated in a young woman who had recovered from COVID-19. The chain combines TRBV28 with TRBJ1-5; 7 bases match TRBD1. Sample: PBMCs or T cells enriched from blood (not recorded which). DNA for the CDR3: TGTGCCAGCAGAACAGGGGTTCAGCCCCAGCATTTT. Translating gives CASRTGVQPQHF.